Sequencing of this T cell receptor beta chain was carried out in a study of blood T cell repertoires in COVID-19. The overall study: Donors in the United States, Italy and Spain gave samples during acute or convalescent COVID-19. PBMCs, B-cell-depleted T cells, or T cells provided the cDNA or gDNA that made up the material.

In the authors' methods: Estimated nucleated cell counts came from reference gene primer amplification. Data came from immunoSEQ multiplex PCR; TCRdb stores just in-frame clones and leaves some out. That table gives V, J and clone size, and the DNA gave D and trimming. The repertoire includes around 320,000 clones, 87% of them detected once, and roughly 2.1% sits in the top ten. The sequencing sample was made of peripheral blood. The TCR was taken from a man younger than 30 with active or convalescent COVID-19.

CDR3 nucleotide sequence: TGCGCCAGCTCCCTGCGGGGTCTCGAGCAGTACTTC. Amino acids: CASSLRGLEQYF. The chain combines TRBV5-1 with TRBJ2-7; possibly TRBD2 for D (6 bases). CDR3 length: 12 amino acids. The ends were cut back, 7 bases at V and 6 bases at J, with 14 bases in the middle. CDR1 is SGHRS, CDR2 YFSETQ, per germline. Full variable domain (outside the CDR3, taken from reference TRBV5-1 and TRBJ2-7): KAGVTQTPRYLIKTRGQQVTLSCSPISGHRSVSWYQQTPGQGLQFLFEYFSETQRNKGNFPGRFSGRQFSNSRSEMNVSTLELGDSALYLCASSLRGLEQYFGPGTRLTVT.